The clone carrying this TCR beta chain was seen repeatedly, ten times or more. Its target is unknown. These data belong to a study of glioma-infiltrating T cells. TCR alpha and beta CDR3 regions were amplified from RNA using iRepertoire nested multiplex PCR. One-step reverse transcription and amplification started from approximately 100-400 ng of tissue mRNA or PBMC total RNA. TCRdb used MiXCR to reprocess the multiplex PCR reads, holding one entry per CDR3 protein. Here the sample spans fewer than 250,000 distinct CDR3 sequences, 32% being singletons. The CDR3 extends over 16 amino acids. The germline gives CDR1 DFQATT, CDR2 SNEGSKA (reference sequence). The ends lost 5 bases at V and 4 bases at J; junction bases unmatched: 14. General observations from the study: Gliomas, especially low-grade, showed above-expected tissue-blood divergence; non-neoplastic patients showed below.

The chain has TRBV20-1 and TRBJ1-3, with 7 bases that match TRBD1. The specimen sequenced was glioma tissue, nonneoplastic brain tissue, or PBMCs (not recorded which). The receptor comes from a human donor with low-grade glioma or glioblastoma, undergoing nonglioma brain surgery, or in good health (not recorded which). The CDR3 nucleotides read TGCAGTGCTCCTGAGACAGGGAGGGTAGGAGGAAACACCATATATTTT. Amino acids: CSAPETGRVGGNTIYF.